The 8 T cell receptor beta chains below were found in one sample sequenced in a study of PD-L1 blockade in urothelial cancer (dated by TCRdb to 2016 to 2017). The time point label here, explained by the study, means: pretreatment peripheral blood. Library method: the immunoSEQ multiplex PCR assay. TCRdb limited this immuneACCESS table to in-frame rearrangements with V and J called. A share of clones is missing; checked studies link under half to unresolved V genes, and the rest is unexplained. This sample comprises about 53,000 clones, about 83% of them detected only once. Roughly 14% of the sample is in the top ten clones. Sequenced material: PBMCs, taken around atezolizumab (anti-PD-L1) treatment. Receptors originate from a woman in her fifties or sixties with urothelial cancer.

The chain combines TRBV18 with TRBJ2-1; D is unresolved. The V gene's germline CDR1 is KGHSH and CDR2 LQKENI. The CDR3 sequence is 12 residues long. V was cut by 3 bases and J by 4 bases, with 4 bases left in between. This CDR3 reads CASSPQYNEQFF. The CDR3 nucleotides are TGTGCCAGCTCACCCCAGTACAATGAGCAGTTCTTC.

The chain links TRBV7-9 to TRBJ2-5; TRBD1 matches at 8 bases. The V and J ends lost 5 bases and 2 bases, in that order; junction bases with no gene match: 4. Germline CDR1 is SEHNR and CDR2 is FQNEAQ (reference sequence). The CDR3 runs to 14 residues. This chain's CDR3 is CASSPGTGQETQYF. DNA for the CDR3: TGTGCCAGCAGCCCCGGGACAGGTCAAGAGACCCAGTACTTC.

This sequence joins TRBV19 and TRBJ1-2; D is unresolved. CDR1 is LNHDA, CDR2 SQIVND, per germline (reference sequence). The V end was cut by 1 base, the J end by 6 bases, with 9 bases between. The CDR3 is 13 residues long. CDR3 sequence reads: CASSIGGGNGYTF. CDR3 DNA sequence: TGTGCCAGTAGTATAGGAGGAGGAAATGGCTACACCTTC.

The chain carries TRBV10-2 and TRBJ2-3; 10 bases match TRBD2. V lost 10 bases to trimming and J lost 1 base; unmatched junction nucleotides: 8. In germline, CDR1 is WSHSY, CDR2 SAAADI. The CDR3 extends over 15 amino acids. The CDR3 DNA reads as TGCGCCACACACCTAGGACTAGCGGGCACAGATACGCAGTATTTT. Residues: CATHLGLAGTDTQYF.

This rearrangement joins TRBV5-1 to TRBJ1-6; TRBD1 aligns across 7 bases. The CDR3 loop spans 16 amino acids. After removal of 2 bases from V and 2 bases from J, the junction contained 4 bases not matched to a gene. In germline, CDR1 is SGHRS, CDR2 YFSETQ. The DNA for the CDR3 is TGCGCCAGCAGCTTAGCGACAGGGCCCTATAATTCACCCCTCCACTTT. It codes for CASSLATGPYNSPLHF.

This clone occurred once. The chain recombines TRBV15 with TRBJ2-3; TRBD1 agrees at 8 bases. Losses at the gene ends were 0 bases for V and 1 base for J; bases not matched to a gene: 6. Germline V gene sequence: CDR1 LNHNV, CDR2 YYDKDF (reference sequence). This CDR3 is 17 amino acids long. This CDR3 is CATSREKPGQGTDTQYF. The CDR3 nucleotides read TGTGCCACCAGCAGAGAAAAACCGGGACAGGGCACAGATACGCAGTATTTT.

The chain has TRBV7-2 and TRBJ2-2; TRBD2 matches at 8 bases. The V segment lost 7 bases and the J segment 3 bases; nucleotides outside the gene matches: 7. The CDR3 runs 15 residues. Germline CDR1 SGHTA, CDR2 FQGNSA. CDR3 sequence (DNA): TGTGCCAGCATGGCCAGCGGGGGCCACACCGGGGAGCTGTTTTTT. Translated: CASMASGGHTGELFF.

This clone was observed once. The V call is TRBV4-3, the J call TRBJ2-1; a possible D gene is TRBD1 (6 bases). There are 17 residues in the CDR3. The germline V and J ends were trimmed by 4 bases and 0 bases, with 16 bases remaining between them. CDR1 is LGHNA, CDR2 YSLEER, per germline. The CDR3 sequence is CASSRPTGPSSYNEQFF. CDR3 nucleotide sequence: TGCGCCAGCAGCCGCCCCACAGGGCCGAGCTCCTACAATGAGCAGTTCTTC.